Listed below are T cell receptor beta chains from one sample, sequenced in a study of blood T cell repertoires in COVID-19. Sequenced by immunoSEQ multiplex PCR; TCRdb stores in-frame clones only, minus some. The data contain roughly 200,000 clones, about 86% of them singletons. The sequenced sample consisted of peripheral blood. The receptor set was obtained from a young man with active or convalescent COVID-19. CDR3s include the opening cysteine and the closing phenylalanine or tryptophan. The D gene is left open where the match is weak. Some rows have no size entry. The others give once, few or many, or a class for an expanded clone.

d_gene	v_gene	abundance	j_gene	CDR3aa	CDR3nt
NA	TRBV7-2	NA	TRBJ2-2	CASSLRRELFF	TGTGCCAGCAGCTTGCGCCGGGAGCTGTTTTTT
NA	TRBV19	NA	TRBJ2-7	CASSSAGRDEQYF	TGTGCCAGTAGTTCGGCAGGGCGTGACGAGCAGTACTTC
TRBD2	TRBV2	NA	TRBJ2-5	CASSHLSGRPETQYF	TGTGCCAGCAGTCATCTTAGCGGGAGACCGGAGACCCAGTACTTC
TRBD1	TRBV10-3	NA	TRBJ2-7	CAIGDRAYEQYF	TGTGCCATCGGGGACAGAGCCTACGAGCAGTACTTC
NA	TRBV24-1	NA	TRBJ1-4	CATSDPSGGEKLFF	TGTGCCACCAGTGACCCCAGCGGGGGGGAAAAACTGTTTTTT
TRBD1	TRBV24-1	once	TRBJ2-3	CATRGRDSSAGTDTQYF	TGTGCCACCAGAGGAAGGGACAGTTCAGCAGGCACAGATACGCAGTATTTT
TRBD1	TRBV11-2	NA	TRBJ2-3	CASSLATGVRDTQYF	TGTGCCAGCAGCTTAGCAACAGGGGTGAGGGATACGCAGTATTTT
TRBD1	TRBV7-9	once	TRBJ1-2	CASSLRDSYYGYTF	TGTGCCAGCAGCCTTCGGGACAGCTACTATGGCTACACCTTC
TRBD1	TRBV19	NA	TRBJ1-1	CASSQGTGGITEAFF	TGTGCCAGTAGTCAGGGGACAGGGGGCATCACTGAAGCTTTCTTT
TRBD2	TRBV27	NA	TRBJ2-1	CASSSRTSGKLTYNEQFF	TGTGCCAGCAGTTCCCGGACTAGCGGAAAACTTACCTACAATGAGCAGTTCTTC
TRBD2	TRBV5-5	NA	TRBJ2-7	CASSLEPAGGYEQYF	TGTGCCAGCAGCTTGGAGCCAGCGGGAGGCTACGAGCAGTACTTC
TRBD2	TRBV10-3	NA	TRBJ2-5	CAISELAGTQETQYF	TGTGCCATCAGTGAGCTAGCGGGGACCCAAGAGACCCAGTACTTC
NA	TRBV10-3	NA	TRBJ1-5	CAISESTGQPQHF	TGTGCCATCAGTGAGTCGACAGGTCAGCCCCAGCATTTT
NA	TRBV6-6	NA	TRBJ2-3	CASSPRRRPPIPDTQYF	TGTGCCAGCAGTCCACGACGGAGGCCGCCGATCCCAGATACGCAGTATTTT
NA	TRBV6-5	NA	TRBJ2-5	CATHLDASPGTQYF	TGTGCCACCCACCTCGATGCTAGTCCGGGGACCCAGTACTTC
NA	TRBV27	few	TRBJ2-1	CASSFNWGRVSFEQFF	TGTGCCAGCAGTTTTAATTGGGGGCGCGTCTCCTTTGAGCAGTTCTTC
NA	TRBV6-6	NA	TRBJ2-5	CASSILGRQETQYF	TGTGCCAGCAGTATTTTAGGGAGACAAGAGACCCAGTACTTC
NA	TRBV28	NA	TRBJ2-7	CASRLRGKDEQYF	TGTGCCAGCAGGCTTAGGGGGAAGGACGAGCAGTACTTC
TRBD1	TRBV27	NA	TRBJ2-1	CASSSTRQGNEQFF	TGTGCCAGCAGTTCAACTCGACAGGGGAATGAGCAGTTCTTC
TRBD1	TRBV5-4	NA	TRBJ1-1	CASSQWLGQGVMNTEAFF	TGTGCCAGCAGCCAATGGCTAGGACAGGGGGTGATGAACACTGAAGCTTTCTTT
TRBD1	TRBV7-9	NA	TRBJ1-1	CASSLSRGPHTEAFF	TGTGCCAGCAGCTTAAGCAGGGGGCCCCACACTGAAGCTTTCTTT
TRBD1	TRBV11-2	few	TRBJ1-1	CASSHGQGGWNTEAFF	TGTGCCAGCAGCCATGGACAGGGCGGTTGGAACACTGAAGCTTTCTTT
TRBD1	TRBV15	NA	TRBJ1-2	CATSRDRDAGGYTF	TGTGCCACCAGCCGGGACAGGGATGCGGGTGGCTACACCTTC
TRBD2	TRBV29-1	NA	TRBJ2-7	CSVSGTSGSYEQYF	TGCAGCGTATCCGGGACTAGCGGTTCCTACGAGCAGTACTTC
TRBD2	TRBV9	NA	TRBJ2-1	CASSGIAGLNEQFF	TGTGCCAGCAGCGGGATAGCGGGGCTCAATGAGCAGTTCTTC
NA	TRBV6-1	NA	TRBJ2-5	CASSEAQRVSGRETQYF	TGTGCCAGCAGTGAAGCCCAGCGGGTTTCGGGGCGGGAGACCCAGTACTTC
TRBD1	TRBV28	NA	TRBJ2-5	CASRATGGEETQYF	TGTGCCAGCAGGGCTACAGGGGGCGAGGAGACCCAGTACTTC
TRBD2	TRBV3-1/TRBV3-2	NA	TRBJ2-2	CASSQPSGGSTGELFF	TGTGCCAGCAGCCAGCCTAGCGGGGGAAGTACCGGGGAGCTGTTTTTT
TRBD2	TRBV6-5	once	TRBJ2-7	CASRVAGTYEQYF	TGTGCCAGCAGGGTAGCGGGAACCTACGAGCAGTACTTC
NA	TRBV2	NA	TRBJ1-2	CASSEEGWSYGYTF	TGTGCCAGCAGTGAGGAAGGTTGGAGCTATGGCTACACCTTC
NA	TRBV10-3	NA	TRBJ1-1	CAISEPGSARTEAFF	TGTGCCATCAGTGAGCCGGGTTCCGCGAGGACTGAAGCTTTCTTT
NA	TRBV27	NA	TRBJ2-7	CASSWVRGPSYEQYF	TGTGCCAGCAGTTGGGTTAGGGGCCCATCCTACGAGCAGTACTTC
NA	TRBV28	NA	TRBJ1-4	CASSWAATNEKLFF	TGTGCCAGCAGTTGGGCTGCAACTAATGAAAAACTGTTTTTT
TRBD1	TRBV18	NA	TRBJ2-7	CASSPPGQNYEQYF	TGTGCCAGCTCACCACCGGGACAGAACTACGAGCAGTACTTC
NA	TRBV5-6	NA	TRBJ2-2	CASSLRSGYTGELFF	TGTGCCAGCAGCTTGCGTAGCGGATACACCGGGGAGCTGTTTTTT
TRBD1	TRBV11-2	NA	TRBJ2-3	CASSLGQGSTDTQYF	TGTGCCAGCAGCTTAGGACAGGGAAGCACAGATACGCAGTATTTT
NA	TRBV9	NA	TRBJ2-3	CASSANNQADTQYF	TGTGCCAGCAGCGCTAATAACCAAGCGGATACGCAGTATTTT
TRBD1	TRBV5-4	NA	TRBJ1-1	CASSIPGQGSRAEAFF	TGTGCCAGCAGCATACCGGGACAGGGCTCCCGAGCTGAAGCTTTCTTT